This T cell receptor beta chain came from a study of shared clonotypes between healthy human individuals. Libraries were prepared by immunoSEQ multiplex PCR; TCRdb keeps only in-frame clonotypes and omits some of them. Counted here are about 330,000 clones, 87% occurring once; the ten biggest clones make up 16%. V lost 6 bases, J lost 4 bases, and 5 bases stayed unmatched. In germline, CDR1 is SGHDT, CDR2 YYEEEE. There are 13 residues in the CDR3. Points from the study as a whole: Clonotype sharing among donors was expected to depend on sequencing depth. Only blood samples were collected, and tissue repertoires likely differ. Naive subsets tended to show greater estimated richness than memory subsets.

Notes on this clone: Its antigen is as yet unknown.

The genes are TRBV5-6 and TRBJ2-3; TRBD1 matches at 7 bases. The sample consisted of memory CD8+ T cells sorted from blood. Subset denoted: CD45RO+ cells pooled with CCR7-negative TemRA cells. The receptor was isolated from a man between 18 and 35 years old in good health. CDR3 amino acids: CASNHRGPDTQYF. The CDR3 region has the DNA TGTGCCAGCAACCACAGGGGCCCAGATACGCAGTATTTT.